This paragraph reports one T cell receptor beta chain. Its specificity is not known. The CDR3 has 14 amino acids. V was cut by 4 bases and J by 0 bases, with 7 bases left in between. Germline CDR1 is MDHEN and CDR2 is SYDVKM. Here immunoSEQ multiplex PCR was the method, and the copy in TCRdb shows in-frame clones only, minus some. The table includes tens of thousands of clones, around 78% detected once. The data stem from a study of siplizumab effects on memory and regulatory T cells. Study findings and constraints: In siplizumab cultures, the suppressive function of proliferating Tregs remained unconfirmed.

The sample consisted of memory CD4+ T cells sorted from blood. The TCR originated in a human donor in good health. The chain employs TRBV28 and TRBJ2-1; D gene unclear. The CDR3 sequence is CASSSTNSYNEQFF. The CDR3 nucleotides are TGTGCCAGCAGTTCTACTAACTCCTACAATGAGCAGTTCTTC.